This is a list of T cell receptor beta chains from one sample in a study of tumor-infiltrating lymphocytes in primary liver carcinoma. TCRdb reprocessed the multiplex PCR reads with MiXCR, giving one entry per CDR3 protein. Of approximately 73,000 distinct CDR3 sequences listed, roughly three quarters are singletons. Sequencing was done on a sample of liver tumor tissue from sampling region 4. All receptors derive from a man in his forties with primary liver carcinoma and hepatitis B virus infection. Each CDR3 is given with its conserved first and last residue. The D gene is left open where the match is weak. Clone size is shown for a subset of rows, as once, few, many or a class of expanded clone.

>NA|TRBD2|TRBJ2-1|TRBV7-6
CASSPVAGVVNEQFF
TGTGCCAGCAGTCCCGTAGCGGGAGTAGTTAATGAGCAGTTCTTC
>many|TRBD1|TRBJ1-5|TRBV6-2/TRBV6-3
CASSKGDRGGNQPQHF
TGTGCCAGCAGTAAGGGGGACAGGGGTGGCAATCAGCCCCAGCATTTT
>NA|NA|TRBJ2-1|TRBV6-6
CANSQVGEQLF
TGTGCCAACAGTCAGGTTGGGGAGCAGTTATTC
>once|NA|TRBJ2-5|TRBV4-1
CTRSHTTRGEVETQYF
TGCACCAGAAGCCACACGACACGTGGGGAAGTAGAGACCCAGTACTTC
>NA|NA|TRBJ1-1|TRBV5-5
CAISRRDTEAFF
TGTGCCATCAGCAGGAGGGACACTGAAGCTTTCTTT
>NA|TRBD1|TRBJ2-7|TRBV7-9
CASSSLTGGGYELYF
TGTGCCAGCAGCTCGCTGACAGGGGGCGGGTACGAGCTGTACTTC
>NA|TRBD2|TRBJ2-7|TRBV11-2
CASILSCGGWQYF
TGTGCCAGCATCTTATCGTGCGGGGGATGGCAGTACTTC
>NA|TRBD2|TRBJ2-7|TRBV6-2/TRBV6-3
CASSCDFRRGGPYEQYF
TGTGCCAGCAGTTGTGATTTCCGGCGGGGGGGGCCCTACGAGCAGTACTTC
>many|TRBD2|TRBJ2-2|TRBV2
CASMASGYRRTGELFF
TGTGCCAGCATGGCTAGCGGGTACCGCCGCACCGGGGAGCTGTTTTTT
>NA|NA|TRBJ2-3|TRBV4-1
CASSRDIIALDTQYF
TGCGCCAGCAGCCGAGATATAATAGCTTTGGATACGCAATATTTT
>NA|NA|TRBJ1-5|TRBV4-1
CASSQVSNQPLHF
TGCGCCAGCAGCCAAGTGAGCAATCAGCCCCTACATTTT
>NA|NA|TRBJ2-1|TRBV29-1
CSALCRGGYNEQFF
TGTAGCGCCCTCTGCAGGGGTGGCTACAATGAGCAGTTCTTC
>NA|NA|TRBJ2-1|TRBV28
CANSPSIFRQFF
TGTGCCAACAGTCCCTCAATCTTTCGGCAGTTCTTC
>NA|NA|TRBJ2-1|TRBV29-1
CSSLCRGGYNEQFF
TGCAGCTCCCTCTGCAGGGGCGGCTACAATGAGCAGTTCTTC
>once|TRBD2|TRBJ2-1|TRBV11-2
CASSRPSGRIYEQFF
TGTGCCAGCTCGCGCCCCAGCGGGAGGATCTATGAGCAGTTCTTC
>many|NA|TRBJ2-1|TRBV7-9
CASSLVDEQFF
TGTGCCAGCAGCTTAGTGGATGAGCAGTTCTTC
>many|NA|TRBJ2-7|TRBV5-1
CASSLTGSYEQYF
TGCGCCAGCAGCTTAACTGGTTCCTACGAGCAGTACTTC
>NA|NA|TRBJ2-3|TRBV11-2
CAGSILVFSTDTQYF
TGTGCCGGCAGCATACTAGTGTTTAGCACAGATACGCAGTATTTT